Listed below are T cell receptor beta chains from one sample, sequenced in a study of identical twins. TCRdb used MiXCR to reprocess the 5' RACE reads, holding one entry per CDR3 protein. The data contain some 270,000 distinct CDR3 sequences, approximately 8.3% of them seen just once; the ten biggest clones take up 2.5% to 3.5%. This sample was shared with a second study, whose subject was yellow fever vaccine responses in identical twins.

The specimen was CD8+ T cells sorted from blood. These receptors were collected from a woman aged 18-30 years in good health. CDR3s include the opening cysteine and the closing phenylalanine or tryptophan. Fields, in order: J gene, D gene, V gene, clone size, CDR3 protein, CDR3 DNA. The D gene is left open where the match is weak. Where a row states a size, it is once, few, many or the class of an expanded clone; other rows omit it.

TRBJ1-6,TRBD1,TRBV29-1,few,CSGAGQASSYNSPLHF,TGCAGCGGAGCCGGACAGGCGAGCTCCTATAATTCACCCCTCCACTTT
TRBJ2-3,NA,TRBV6-1,NA,CASTESGVEDTQYF,TGTGCCAGCACTGAGTCTGGGGTTGAGGATACGCAGTATTTT
TRBJ2-1,NA,TRBV28,NA,CASSLSAGAVTYNEQFF,TGTGCCAGCAGTTTATCGGCGGGGGCGGTTACCTACAATGAGCAGTTCTTC
TRBJ2-7,TRBD2,TRBV4-2,many,CASSQGLAGASSWEQYF,TGTGCCAGCAGCCAAGGGCTAGCGGGGGCCTCCTCCTGGGAGCAGTACTTC
TRBJ2-1,NA,TRBV12-3/TRBV12-4,few,CASSLGAAYNEQFF,TGTGCCAGCAGTTTAGGAGCGGCTTACAATGAGCAGTTCTTC
TRBJ1-1,NA,TRBV5-1,many,CASSLVQAMNTEAFF,TGCGCCAGCAGCTTGGTACAGGCCATGAACACTGAAGCTTTCTTT
TRBJ2-6,NA,TRBV6-2/TRBV6-3,NA,CASSSPWGGANVLTF,TGTGCCAGCAGTTCTCCGTGGGGTGGGGCCAACGTCCTGACTTTC
TRBJ1-5,NA,TRBV12-3/TRBV12-4,many,CASSRHPSNQPQHF,TGTGCCAGCAGCCGACACCCGAGCAATCAGCCCCAGCATTTT
TRBJ2-7,TRBD1,TRBV5-8,many,CASSLLWDRYSYEQYF,TGTGCCAGCAGCTTGTTATGGGACAGGTACTCCTACGAGCAGTACTTC
TRBJ2-3,TRBD2,TRBV7-9,NA,CASSLGLAGGDTQYF,TGTGCCAGCAGCTTGGGTCTAGCGGGGGGAGATACGCAGTATTTT
TRBJ2-7,NA,TRBV5-1,many,CASSLGPTGEFSYEQYF,TGCGCCAGCAGCTTGGGCCCGACGGGGGAATTCTCCTACGAGCAGTACTTC
TRBJ2-7,NA,TRBV7-3,NA,CASSPRGGSRYEQYF,TGTGCCAGCAGTCCCAGAGGGGGAAGTCGCTACGAGCAGTACTTC
TRBJ1-3,TRBD1,TRBV7-9,few,CASSARQGTIYF,TGTGCCAGCAGCGCAAGACAGGGCACCATATATTTT
TRBJ2-5,NA,TRBV15,NA,CATAEGVQETQYF,TGTGCCACGGCTGAGGGTGTACAAGAGACCCAGTACTTC
TRBJ2-7,TRBD2,TRBV3-1,NA,CASSQETGTRSYEQYF,TGTGCCAGCAGCCAAGAAACCGGGACTAGGTCCTACGAGCAGTACTTC
TRBJ1-5,NA,TRBV4-3,many,CASSQDRGKQPQHF,TGCGCCAGCAGCCAAGATCGGGGGAAACAGCCCCAGCATTTT
TRBJ2-7,NA,TRBV10-3,many,CAISDKVDRSYEQYF,TGTGCCATCAGTGATAAGGTGGACAGAAGCTACGAGCAGTACTTC
TRBJ2-1,NA,TRBV7-9,NA,CASSLGPRTPGLDEQFF,TGTGCCAGCAGCTTGGGACCGAGGACGCCGGGGTTAGATGAGCAGTTCTTC
TRBJ2-7,TRBD1,TRBV13,few,CASSSTAVDRGRNEQYF,TGTGCCAGCAGCTCTACCGCGGTAGACAGGGGACGAAACGAGCAGTACTTC
TRBJ1-2,NA,TRBV4-1,NA,CASSQADPAEAKYGYTF,TGCGCCAGCAGCCAAGCGGATCCGGCGGAGGCTAAATATGGCTACACCTTC
TRBJ2-1,TRBD1,TRBV29-1,many,CSVEDPGQGEYNEQFF,TGCAGCGTTGAAGACCCGGGACAGGGAGAATACAATGAGCAGTTCTTC
TRBJ2-5,NA,TRBV7-9,many,CASSSDRGTSETQYF,TGTGCCAGCAGCTCGGACAGAGGGACATCAGAGACCCAGTACTTC
TRBJ2-7,TRBD2,TRBV14,NA,CASSQVRGRPTSGAYEQYF,TGTGCCAGCAGCCAAGTACGGGGCCGGCCGACTAGCGGGGCCTACGAGCAGTACTTC
TRBJ1-1,NA,TRBV20-1,NA,CSARSGQENTEAFF,TGCAGTGCTAGATCGGGCCAGGAGAACACTGAAGCTTTCTTT
TRBJ2-7,TRBD1,TRBV10-2,few,CASSEFSGQGYEQYF,TGCGCCAGCAGTGAGTTTTCAGGACAGGGCTACGAGCAGTACTTC
TRBJ2-1,NA,TRBV7-9,NA,CASSSSTPINEQFF,TGTGCCAGCAGCTCATCCACCCCAATCAATGAGCAGTTCTTC
TRBJ2-2,NA,TRBV7-9,many,CASSSLLGPNTGELFF,TGTGCCAGCAGCTCCCTTTTGGGACCAAACACCGGGGAGCTGTTTTTT
TRBJ2-3,NA,TRBV2,few,CASSAYYADTQYF,TGTGCCAGCAGTGCTTATTATGCAGATACGCAGTATTTT
TRBJ2-1,TRBD1,TRBV16,many,CASTSIPDRDEQFF,TGTGCCAGCACCTCCATCCCGGACAGGGATGAGCAGTTCTTC
TRBJ2-4,NA,TRBV4-3,many,CASSHTSGVPNIQYF,TGCGCCAGCAGCCACACCTCCGGCGTCCCGAACATTCAGTACTTC
TRBJ1-5,NA,TRBV27,few,CASSTTGTGVRLGNQPQHF,TGTGCCAGCAGTACCACCGGGACGGGTGTGAGATTAGGCAATCAGCCCCAGCATTTT
TRBJ2-1,TRBD2,TRBV4-2,NA,CASSQMAGVPYNEQFF,TGTGCCAGCAGCCAAATGGCGGGAGTCCCATACAATGAGCAGTTCTTC
TRBJ1-1,NA,TRBV10-3,NA,CAISESSRNTEAFF,TGTGCCATCAGTGAGAGTAGTAGGAACACTGAAGCTTTCTTT
TRBJ2-7,NA,TRBV12-3/TRBV12-4,many,CATSPDSSYEQYF,TGTGCCACCTCTCCGGATAGCTCCTACGAGCAGTACTTC
TRBJ2-7,NA,TRBV27,NA,CASIGTPYEQYF,TGTGCCAGCATCGGGACCCCCTACGAGCAGTACTTC
TRBJ2-7,NA,TRBV4-2,few,CASSQGDGAYEQYF,TGTGCCAGCAGCCAAGGGGACGGAGCCTACGAGCAGTACTTC
TRBJ2-1,NA,TRBV29-1,many,CSVAGPPVNNEQFF,TGCAGCGTTGCTGGGCCGCCGGTGAACAATGAGCAGTTCTTC
TRBJ2-7,TRBD1,TRBV5-5,few,CASSFTGTGTYEQYF,TGTGCCAGCAGCTTCACTGGGACAGGAACCTACGAGCAGTACTTC
TRBJ2-3,TRBD2,TRBV2,NA,CTCSLKGLAGPTDTQYF,TGTACCTGCAGTTTAAAGGGACTAGCGGGGCCCACAGATACGCAGTATTTT
TRBJ2-5,TRBD2,TRBV13,NA,CASSFSGLAGGPETQYF,TGTGCCAGCAGCTTTTCCGGACTAGCGGGGGGGCCGGAGACCCAGTACTTC